Below are 26 T cell receptor beta chains sequenced from a single sample in a study of identical twins. TCRdb re-analysed the 5' RACE reads in MiXCR, keeping a single row per CDR3 protein. The data show about 470,000 distinct CDR3 sequences, 20% to 25% seen once. The data also belong to a second study, concerning T cells expressing NK-cell markers.

The sequenced material came from CD4+ T cells sorted from blood. The receptors come from a woman aged 18-30 years in good health.

This clonotype showed up just a few times. The chain couples TRBV2 to TRBJ2-2; 8 bases are a match to TRBD2. Germline V gene data show CDR1 as SNHLY and CDR2 as FYNNEI. The CDR3 has 14 residues. V lost 10 bases and J lost 6; bases outside the gene matches: 10. The chain's CDR3 is CATPGSGKAGELFF. The DNA of the CDR3 is TGTGCCACCCCGGGTAGCGGGAAAGCCGGGGAGCTGTTTTTT.

The chain joins TRBV25-1 to TRBJ2-7; D gene unclear. V shed 4 bases and J shed 3 bases, with 4 bases lying between them. CDR1 and CDR2 (germline): MGHDK, SYGVNS. CDR3 length: 11 residues. CDR3 loop: CASSVGYEQYF. The CDR3 DNA sequence: TGTGCCAGCAGTGTCGGCTACGAGCAGTACTTC.

This clonotype was observed a few times. The rearrangement uses TRBV27 and TRBJ1-2; D gene ambiguous. With 8 bases removed from V and 8 bases from J, the gap between germline ends came to 24 bases. CDR3 length: 15 amino acids. Germline CDR1 reads MNHEY; CDR2 reads SMNVEV (reference sequence). As DNA, the CDR3 is TGTGCCAGCTCCCTCGTCGCGGTCCGCCATAGCGGCTACACCTTC. Protein product: CASSLVAVRHSGYTF.

This clonotype was seen more than once but under ten times. The V and J genes are TRBV19 and TRBJ2-3, with 12 bases lining up with TRBD1. This CDR3 has 15 amino acids. The germline CDR1 and CDR2 sequences are LNHDA and SQIVND (reference sequence). V gave up 10 bases and J gave up 0 bases; unmatched junction bases: 5. In DNA form, the CDR3 reads TGTGCCACCGGGGACAGGGGGCATAGCACAGATACGCAGTATTTT. It translates to CATGDRGHSTDTQYF.

This clonotype occurred a few times. The rearrangement joins TRBV9 to TRBJ2-1, with 8 bases that match TRBD2. CDR3 size: 15 residues. Germline V gives CDR1 SGDLS, CDR2 YYNGEE. After removal of 2 bases from V and 4 bases from J, the junction contained 5 bases not matched to a gene. CDR3 loop: CASSVFLAGYNEQFF. The CDR3 nucleotides read TGTGCCAGCAGCGTTTTTCTAGCGGGTTACAATGAGCAGTTCTTC.

The chain combines TRBV20-1 with TRBJ2-1; possible D gene TRBD1, 6 bases. The germline gives CDR1 DFQATT, CDR2 SNEGSKA (reference sequence). Trimming stripped 4 bases from V and 4 bases from J, with 14 bases between. The CDR3 is made up of 14 amino acids. DNA for the CDR3: TGCAGTGCTAACCAGGGGAGAAGGTACAATGAGCAGTTCTTC. Translation: CSANQGRRYNEQFF.

This clonotype has a handful of counts. As DNA, the CDR3 is TGTGCCAGCAGCTTCCGGTCTAGCGGGAGCGGGGAGCAGTTCTTC. It yields the protein CASSFRSSGSGEQFF. This sequence joins TRBV13 and TRBJ2-1, with TRBD2 matching over 10 bases. The CDR3 has 15 residues. Unmatched junction bases numbered 9, after V lost 3 bases and J lost 10 bases. Germline V gene sequence: CDR1 PRHDT, CDR2 FYEKMQ (reference sequence).

This clonotype has just a few counts. This chain links TRBV20-1 with TRBJ2-2; TRBD1 aligns across 8 bases. The CDR3 sequence is 14 residues long. Germline lookup yields CDR1 DFQATT and CDR2 SNEGSKA (reference sequence). Losses at the gene ends were 5 bases for V and 1 base for J; bases not matched to a gene: 3. The CDR3 sequence is CSARDRKNTGELFF. CDR3 coding DNA: TGCAGTGCTCGGGACAGGAAGAACACCGGGGAGCTGTTTTTT.

This clonotype was seen a few times. The chain couples TRBV5-5 to TRBJ2-2; 7 nucleotides line up with TRBD1. The CDR3 contains 15 residues. The V gene's germline CDR1 is SGHKS and CDR2 YYEKEE (reference sequence). J gave up 4 bases and V 4 bases, and 7 bases lay outside the gene matches. In DNA, the CDR3 is TGTGCCAGCAGCCGTGAACAGGGGCGCACCGGGGAGCTGTTTTTT. Translating gives CASSREQGRTGELFF.

The chain has TRBV6-2 or TRBV6-3 and TRBJ2-2, with D maybe TRBD1 (7 bases). Germline V gene lookup returns CDR1 MNHEY and CDR2 SVGEGT. The CDR3 sequence is 14 residues long. Between the trimmed V and J ends, which lost 7 bases and 6 bases, there was a span of 15 bases. CDR3 DNA: TGTGCCAGCAAACGACAGGGCGGGGCCGGGGAGCTGTTTTTT. This encodes CASKRQGGAGELFF.

The chain employs TRBV2 and TRBJ2-1, with D possibly being TRBD2 (5 bases). Germline CDR1 is SNHLY and CDR2 is FYNNEI. Trimming removed 5 bases from V and 6 bases from J, with 14 bases in between. The CDR3 spans 14 residues. CDR3 protein: CASSPGLGANEQFF. The CDR3 bases are TGTGCCAGCAGTCCCGGACTTGGAGCCAATGAGCAGTTCTTC. Full variable domain (missing parts from reference TRBV2 and TRBJ2-1): EPEVTQTPSHQVTQMGQEVILRCVPISNHLYFYWYRQILGQKVEFLVSFYNNEISEKSEIFDDQFSVERPDGSNFTLKIRSTKLEDSAMYFCASSPGLGANEQFFGPGTRLTVL.

This clonotype was found a few times. The J gene is TRBJ2-2, the V gene TRBV5-1; D tentatively reads TRBD1 or TRBD2 (5 bases each). The CDR3 is made up of 14 amino acids. V lost 7 bases and J 1 base, leaving 11 bases between the germline ends. The germline gives CDR1 SGHRS, CDR2 YFSETQ. This CDR3 is CASLGPENTGELFF. CDR3 bases: TGCGCCAGCTTGGGACCCGAGAACACCGGGGAGCTGTTTTTT.

The chain couples TRBV9 to TRBJ2-5; weak D call: TRBD2 (6 bases). V lost 3 bases and J 2 bases, leaving 8 bases between the germline ends. CDR1 and CDR2 from the germline V gene are SGDLS and YYNGEE. The CDR3 is 13 amino acids. The CDR3: CASSDGGQETQYF. In DNA form, the CDR3 reads TGTGCCAGCAGCGATGGGGGGCAAGAGACCCAGTACTTC.

The CDR3, as DNA: TGTGCCAGCAGCTTAGCGCTCCTCCTAGCGGCGAACACCGGGGAGCTGTTTTTT. It codes for CASSLALLLAANTGELFF. This chain links TRBV7-2 with TRBJ2-2; 7 nucleotides align to TRBD2. V lost 0 bases and J lost 0; bases outside the gene matches: 7. Germline V CDR1 and CDR2: SGHTA, FQGNSA. The CDR3 sequence is 18 residues long.

The V call is TRBV2, the J call TRBJ2-7, with TRBD2 identical over 7 bases. V was clipped by 5 bases and J by 6 bases; unmatched bases: 10. The V gene's germline CDR1 is SNHLY and CDR2 FYNNEI. The CDR3 runs to 14 residues. The CDR3, as DNA: TGTGCCAGCAGTCCCGGGACTACCCAGACCGAGCAGTACTTC. It is translated as CASSPGTTQTEQYF.

This chain joins TRBV20-1 and TRBJ2-1, with D possibly matching TRBD2 (5 bases). This CDR3 contains 12 residues. Trimming removed 0 bases at V and 12 bases at J, with 12 bases between. Germline lookup yields CDR1 DFQATT and CDR2 SNEGSKA (reference sequence). DNA of the CDR3: TGCAGTGCTAGAGAGGGAGAGACGAGGCAGTTCTTC. This encodes CSAREGETRQFF.

This clonotype was seen many times. The rearrangement joins TRBV7-2 to TRBJ2-3; no clear D gene. Per germline, CDR1 SGHTA and CDR2 FQGNSA. CDR3 length equals 12 residues. V gave up 2 bases and J gave up 5 bases, with 5 bases separating them. The CDR3 nucleotides read TGTGCCAGCAGCTTAAAGGGAGATACGCAGTATTTT. Protein: CASSLKGDTQYF. The whole variable domain, remainder taken from reference TRBV7-2 and TRBJ2-3, is GAGVSQSPSNKVTEKGKDVELRCDPISGHTALYWYRQSLGQGLEFLIYFQGNSAPDKSGLPSDRFSAERTGGSVSTLTIQRTQQEDSAVYLCASSLKGDTQYFGPGTRLTVL.

This clonotype has a handful of counts. The chain employs TRBV5-1 and TRBJ2-1, with 14 bases aligning to TRBD2. CDR3 size: 16 residues. Germline CDR1 is SGHRS and CDR2 is YFSETQ. V lost 4 bases, J lost 9 bases, and 9 bases stayed unmatched. The CDR3: CASSPTGLAGVGEQFF. CDR3 bases: TGCGCCAGCAGCCCGACGGGACTAGCGGGAGTAGGTGAGCAGTTCTTC.

In this sample, this clonotype turned up a few times. This chain joins TRBV4-1 and TRBJ2-3; weak D call: TRBD2 (6 bases). The length of the CDR3 is 15 residues. V gave up 4 bases and J gave up 6 bases, with 17 bases separating them. Germline CDR1 and CDR2: MGHRA and YSYEKL. This CDR3 is CASSPPGTVGDTQYF. The CDR3 region has the DNA TGCGCCAGCAGCCCGCCGGGGACTGTGGGTGATACGCAGTATTTT.

This clonotype has at least ten counts. At one end the junction does not follow the germline gene, possibly because of a read error. This chain joins TRBV6-2 or TRBV6-3 and TRBJ2-4; D tentatively fits TRBD1 or TRBD2 (5 bases each). The germline V gene encodes CDR1 MNHEY and CDR2 SVGEGT. The CDR3 length is 15 residues. The CDR3 loop is CASSYFGTHKNIQYF. The CDR3 nucleotides are TGTGCCAGCAGCTACTTCGGGACGCATAAAAACATTCAGTACTTC.

The gene calls are TRBV10-1 and TRBJ2-1; D may be TRBD1 (6 bases). The V end lost 6 bases, the J end lost 8 bases, and 14 bases lay between the germline ends. The CDR3 covers 13 residues. Per germline, CDR1 WNHNN and CDR2 SYGVQD (reference sequence). As DNA, the CDR3 is TGCGCCAGCAGACGAACAGGGCAGCATGAGCAGTTCTTC. This translates into CASRRTGQHEQFF.

This clonotype was picked up a small number of times. V usage is TRBV3-1 and J usage is TRBJ1-6; 7 nucleotides line up with TRBD1. CDR1 is LGHDT and CDR2 is YNNKEL in the germline V gene (reference sequence). The trim removed 4 bases at V and 7 bases at J, leaving 7 bases unmatched. The CDR3 contains 15 residues. The CDR3 DNA sequence: TGTGCCAGCAGCCCTCGAGAAGGGGGCAATTCACCCCTCCACTTT. It is translated as CASSPREGGNSPLHF.

This clonotype was counted only a few times. The chain joins TRBV29-1 to TRBJ2-7; 11 bases are a match to TRBD2. The CDR3 consists of 15 residues. V was clipped by 2 bases and J by 0 bases; unmatched bases: 3. Per germline, CDR1 SQVTM and CDR2 ANQGSEA. The DNA of the CDR3 is TGCAGCGTTGAAAATAGCGGGGGGGCCTCCTACGAGCAGTACTTC. Protein: CSVENSGGASYEQYF.

The rearrangement links TRBV7-2 to TRBJ2-3; D ambiguous. The CDR3 has 14 residues. Deletions cut 1 base from V and 7 bases from J, with 12 bases between. Germline CDR1 and CDR2: SGHTA and FQGNSA. CDR3: CASSLDYGGNTQYF. Written as DNA, the CDR3 is TGTGCCAGCAGCTTAGACTATGGCGGAAATACGCAGTATTTT.

This chain links TRBV29-1 with TRBJ1-2; weak D call: TRBD1 (5 bases). CDR3 length equals 12 residues. Trimming left V 5 bases short and J 6 bases short, with 13 bases between. The germline CDR1 and CDR2 sequences are SQVTM and ANQGSEA. CDR3 bases: TGCAGCGTTCGTCTCGGCAGGGATGGCTACACCTTC. Protein: CSVRLGRDGYTF.

This clonotype was detected only a few times. The DNA of the CDR3 is TGTGCCAGCAGCCGAACTAGCGGGGGGCTCCGCGAGCAGTACTTC. The encoded protein is CASSRTSGGLREQYF. The J gene is TRBJ2-7, the V gene TRBV12-3 or TRBV12-4, with 12 bases fitting TRBD2. V lost 6 bases, J lost 6 bases, and 9 bases stayed unmatched. The CDR3 covers 15 residues.